These T cell receptor beta chains were read from a single sample in a study of blood T cell repertoires in COVID-19. Data came from immunoSEQ multiplex PCR; TCRdb stores just in-frame clones and leaves some out. The repertoire holds approximately 220,000 clones, with roughly four fifths as singletons. Sequences were obtained from peripheral blood. All receptors come from an older woman with acute or convalescent COVID-19. CDR3s include the opening cysteine and the closing phenylalanine or tryptophan. A D gene is named only where the DNA matches it firmly. Size tells how often a clone was seen (once, few, many) or the class of an expanded clone, and some rows leave it out.

V	size	J	D	DNA	CDR3
TRBV9	.	TRBJ2-7	.	TGTGCCAGCAGCGGTCCACAGGGCTACGAGCAGTACTTC	CASSGPQGYEQYF
TRBV15	.	TRBJ1-1	.	TGTGCCACCAGCAGAGATTCGGGGGGAAAAGGCACTGAAGCTTTCTTT	CATSRDSGGKGTEAFF
TRBV15	.	TRBJ1-4	.	TGTGCCACCAGCAGAGATGGGGCGATTGAAAAACTGTTTTTT	CATSRDGAIEKLFF
TRBV5-5	.	TRBJ2-2	.	TGTGCCAGCAGCTTGTTGTCAAACGGGGAGCTGTTTTTT	CASSLLSNGELFF
TRBV29-1	few	TRBJ2-3	TRBD2	TGCAGCGTTAGGACTAGCGGGGGCACAGATACGCAGTATTTT	CSVRTSGGTDTQYF
TRBV11-3	.	TRBJ1-2	TRBD1	TGTGCCAGCAGCTTAGTGGGGACAGGGGCGCGAAGCTATGGCTACACCTTC	CASSLVGTGARSYGYTF
TRBV2	.	TRBJ2-5	TRBD1	TGTGCCAGCAGAGACCTTCGACAGGGAGTTTTTGAGACCCAGTACTTC	CASRDLRQGVFETQYF
TRBV7-2	.	TRBJ2-7	TRBD1	TGTGCCAGCAGCTTCACCACGGGACAGGGAATCGACGAGCAGTACTTC	CASSFTTGQGIDEQYF
TRBV7-8	.	TRBJ2-2	.	TGTGCCAGCAGCTTAGCGAGGGGAGGCACCGGGGAGCTGTTTTTT	CASSLARGGTGELFF
TRBV7-9	.	TRBJ1-5	.	TGTGCCAGCAGCCTAGGACAAGTTAGCAATCAGCCCCAGCATTTT	CASSLGQVSNQPQHF
TRBV3-1/TRBV3-2	.	TRBJ1-1	.	TGTGCCAGCAGCCAAGGCAGGGTTTTGCGCACTGAAGCTTTCTTT	CASSQGRVLRTEAFF
TRBV27	once	TRBJ1-2	.	TGTGCCAGCAGGCACCTGGAGTTCTATGGCTACACCTTC	CASRHLEFYGYTF
TRBV6-2/TRBV6-3	.	TRBJ1-2	.	TGTGCCAGCAGTCAGGAGGGCTATGGCTACACCTTC	CASSQEGYGYTF
TRBV18	.	TRBJ2-3	.	TGTGCCAGCTCACCATCCTTTCAGGCTAGCACAGATACGCAGTATTTT	CASSPSFQASTDTQYF
TRBV28	.	TRBJ1-4	.	TGTGCCAGCAGCCTCGATATGAGTCTTGGTGAAAAACTGTTTTTT	CASSLDMSLGEKLFF
TRBV6-5	.	TRBJ2-7	TRBD2	TGTGCCAGCTCTCTCCTTCGGGGGGAAGGCGAGCAGTACTTC	CASSLLRGEGEQYF
TRBV2	.	TRBJ2-7	.	TGTGCCAGCACTACTGTTGTTGGAGGGTTTTACGAGCAGTACTTC	CASTTVVGGFYEQYF
TRBV3-1/TRBV3-2	.	TRBJ1-4	TRBD1	TGTGCCAGCAGCCGGACAGGGGAAGGGGAAAAACTGTTTTTT	CASSRTGEGEKLFF